Given below is one T cell receptor (beta chain) in context. Its antigen is still unknown. Nothing much larger sits one base from this clone, and base qualities are not available. TCR cDNA was synthesized by 5'RACE template switching, which introduced a universal primer site and unique molecular identifiers. cDNA synthesis was primed from both the TCR alpha and TCR beta constant segments. Library amplification used two PCR steps, and the second PCR step added sample barcodes and sequencing adapters. Sequencing of the libraries was done on either Illumina HiSeq 2500 (2x100 bp) or NovaSeq (2x150 bp). The original pipeline was this. Reads were demultiplexed and collapsed into UMI consensus sequences with MIGEC, and V(D)J alignment was performed with MiXCR. Vaccine-responding clonotypes were identified with edgeR using replicate PBMC samples, with FDR below 0.01 and a log2 fold change above 5 up to day 15 being required. Each bulk clonotype received a CD4 or CD8 identity based on whether the sequenced CD4 or CD8 repertoire contained that clonotype at higher abundance. TCRdb reran the public reads through fastp at Q25 and MiXCR, keeping productive beta chains. Each CDR3 protein gets just one entry, which takes the most common genes and DNA from the rows behind it. TCRdb assigned the V and J calls; the authors' analysis was not used. For this sample there are 240,000 or so distinct CDR3 sequences; less than 8.5% appear just once. The ten largest clonotypes hold roughly 0.86% of the sample.

This record belongs to a study of T cells after yellow fever vaccination (dated by TCRdb to between 2018 and 2021). At the level of the whole study: The SMART-Seq v4 Ultra Low Input RNA kit was used to prepare libraries from fractions with low cell numbers. Blood samples were taken at several timepoints before and after primary and secondary immunization, and bulk PBMC replicates and cell subsets were isolated. To follow T-cell clones before and after both primary and booster YFV17D yellow fever vaccination, bulk TCR alpha and beta repertoires underwent longitudinal sequencing. The cohort comprised two healthy male donors, one aged 18 to 30 and one aged 30 to 40 years. What the research found in general, with its limitations: Because abundant contaminating clonotypes from the bulk population could be contained in FACS-sorted repertoires, computational filtering was required. The secondary T-cell response was found to be weaker but faster than the primary response, with a peak reached on day 5 rather than on day 15. Because the study included only two donors, the extent to which the findings can be generalized is limited. After the booster, most of the clones that had expanded following primary vaccination were detected again (almost 98% of CD4 and 80% to 90% of CD8), which suggests that memory was broadly maintained. A small share of clonotypes occurred in both CD4 and CD8 compartments, likely arising from convergent recombination.

The treatment or condition label corresponds to: live attenuated yellow fever vaccine strain. PBMCs were isolated from peripheral blood using a standard Ficoll-Paque protocol. CD4 and CD8 T-cell fractions were isolated with Dynabeads CD4 and CD8 positive selection kits. TriZol was used to extract RNA from bulk PBMCs, CD4 and CD8 fractions, and dextramer-positive and dextramer-negative fractions. The germline V gene sets CDR1 to MNHNS and CDR2 to SASEGT. The CDR3 covers 14 residues, taking in both the cysteine and the phenylalanine. Only the CDR3 part of the read is kept: 42 bases, read in frame from the first base. V is pruned by 8 bases and J by 4 bases, leaving 3 bases of the junction without a gene match.

The sequence derives from a man aged 25 to 45 who received the YFV17D yellow fever vaccine. The rearrangement combines TRBV6-1 with TRBJ2-1; TRBD2 aligns with 12 central bases. The material was CD4+ T cells sorted from PBMCs, obtained 15 days after the yellow fever booster vaccination. The CDR3 loop reads CASVTSGSYNEQFF. The nucleotide sequence is TGTGCCAGCGTGACTAGCGGGAGTTACAATGAGCAGTTCTTC.